The next 9 T cell receptor beta chains were all read from a single sample in a study of blood T cell repertoires in COVID-19. The method was immunoSEQ multiplex PCR; TCRdb's version includes in-frame clones alone and lacks a portion of them. The table has a few hundred thousand clones, roughly 90% seen once. What was sequenced was PBMCs or T cells enriched from blood (not recorded which). These receptors all stem from a woman in her late teens or twenties who had recovered from COVID-19.

This clone was counted at least ten times. The rearrangement links TRBV6-4 to TRBJ1-6; TRBD1 might be the D (6 bases). V gave up 0 bases and J gave up 9 bases, with 12 bases separating them. Germline loops: CDR1 MRHNA, CDR2 SNTAGT. This CDR3 region has 15 residues. The CDR3 DNA reads TGTGCCAGCAGTGACTCGGCCAGGGGTGGTTCACCCCTCCACTTT. Translation: CASSDSARGGSPLHF.

This clone was detected only once. The chain links TRBV7-8 to TRBJ1-4; D may be TRBD1 (5 bases). The germline V gene encodes CDR1 SGHVS and CDR2 FQNEAQ. V lost 5 bases and J 12 bases, leaving 22 bases between the germline ends. The CDR3 extends over 15 amino acids. The CDR3 coding sequence is TGTGCCAGCAGCCATGGGGGGAGAGTCGGCTGGGAACTGTTTTTT. Its translation: CASSHGGRVGWELFF.

This chain links TRBV11-3 with TRBJ2-1; D not resolved. The CDR3 has 15 residues. V lost 1 base and J 0 bases, leaving 7 bases between the germline ends. Germline CDR1 SGHNT, CDR2 YENEEA. The CDR3 is CASSLGLSSYNEQFF. CDR3 nucleotides: TGTGCCAGCAGCTTAGGCCTTAGCTCCTACAATGAGCAGTTCTTC.

The gene calls are TRBV5-8 and TRBJ1-5; 7 bases are a match to TRBD1. Per the germline V gene, CDR1 is SGHTS and CDR2 is YDEGEE. The CDR3 has 15 amino acids. After removal of 4 bases from V and 7 bases from J, the junction contained 11 bases not matched to a gene. The CDR3 sequence: CASSRGRGLLQPQHF. CDR3 in DNA: TGTGCCAGCAGCCGCGGAAGGGGGCTACTCCAGCCCCAGCATTTT. Filled out from reference TRBV5-8 and TRBJ1-5, the complete variable domain reads EAGVTQSPTHLIKTRGQQATLRCSPISGHTSVYWYQQALGLGLQFLLWYDEGEERNRGNFPPRFSGRQFPNYSSELNVNALELEDSALYLCASSRGRGLLQPQHFGDGTRLSIL.

V usage is TRBV18 and J usage is TRBJ2-2; 11 nucleotides match TRBD1. CDR3 length equals 19 residues. Germline V gives CDR1 KGHSH, CDR2 LQKENI. J was trimmed by 5 bases and V by 0 bases; bases with no gene match: 11. CDR3 DNA sequence: TGTGCCAGCTCACCACCTCTGGGACAGGGGGTCCTTGGGACCGGGGAGCTGTTTTTT. It encodes CASSPPLGQGVLGTGELFF.

This chain joins TRBV6-2 or TRBV6-3 and TRBJ2-2; the match to TRBD2 covers 10 bases. Germline V gives CDR1 MNHEY, CDR2 SVGEGT. The CDR3 consists of 17 residues. Unmatched junction bases numbered 2, after V lost 0 bases and J lost 1 base. Written as DNA, the CDR3 is TGTGCCAGCAGTTACTCGCTAGCGGGGGAGAACACCGGGGAGCTGTTTTTT. As protein: CASSYSLAGENTGELFF.

This clone appeared a single time. The genes are TRBV28 and TRBJ1-4; D possibly corresponds to TRBD1 (6 bases). CDR1 is MDHEN, CDR2 SYDVKM, per germline. CDR3 size: 15 residues. With 4 bases removed from V and 5 bases from J, the gap between germline ends came to 14 bases. The DNA of the CDR3 is TGTGCCAGCAGTTCTAGGGACAAGGACAATGAAAAACTGTTTTTT. This sequence encodes CASSSRDKDNEKLFF.

V is TRBV19 and J is TRBJ1-5; D call uncertain. Germline values: CDR1 LNHDA, CDR2 SQIVND (reference sequence). This CDR3 region has 13 residues. V lost 9 bases, J lost 2 bases, and 11 bases lay in between. The CDR3 sequence is CASVRRGNQPQHF. The DNA for the CDR3 is TGTGCCAGCGTCCGACGGGGCAATCAGCCCCAGCATTTT.

The rearrangement uses TRBV18 and TRBJ2-5; D perhaps matches TRBD2 (5 bases). The CDR3 is 15 amino acids. Deletions cut 3 bases from V and 1 base from J, with 12 bases between. CDR1 and CDR2 from the germline V gene are KGHSH and LQKENI. Written as DNA, the CDR3 is TGTGCCAGCTCACCGACGACGGACTCCCAAGAGACCCAGTACTTC. Its protein is CASSPTTDSQETQYF.